The present entry profiles one T cell receptor (beta chain) with its context. The repertoire was sequenced with immunoSEQ multiplex PCR; TCRdb's copy has only in-frame clones and lacks some. This table holds around 19,000 clones, about 91% found once. This sample is part of a study of T cells in localized non-small cell lung cancer. V lost 8 bases and J 11 bases, leaving 18 bases between the germline ends. The CDR3 covers 12 residues. Germline V CDR1 and CDR2: MDHEN, SYDVKM. This specimen consisted of peripheral blood, obtained before any cancer treatment. This TCR came from a woman between 35 and 75 years old with stage I lung adenocarcinoma. The chain employs TRBV28 and TRBJ1-1; D ambiguous. The DNA of the CDR3 is TGTGCCAGCCTAGACCGGGGAAGGGAGGCTTTCTTT. Its translation is CASLDRGREAFF.